This TCR beta chain was captured in a study of cytomegalovirus exposure and HLA in healthy donors. The PCR ran on 60 Vbeta and 13 Jbeta primers. Clones were read by immunoSEQ multiplex PCR, and TCRdb kept only the in-frame ones, dropping some. Here the sample spans roughly 100,000 clones, approximately 71% being singletons. Germline V gene lookup returns CDR1 SGHRS and CDR2 YFSETQ. The J segment lost 2 bases and the V segment lost 5 bases, leaving 2 bases of the junction unmatched. The CDR3 loop spans 13 amino acids. Material: PBMCs. This sequence joins TRBV5-1 and TRBJ2-3; 7 nucleotides line up with TRBD1. The clonotype was recovered from a man between 35 and 55 years old in good health and CMV-seronegative. CDR3 amino acids: CASRQGTTDTQYF. The CDR3, as DNA: TGCGCCAGCAGACAGGGGACCACAGATACGCAGTATTTT.